The clone carrying this TCR beta chain has only a few counts. The data belong to a study of control samples from healthy donors and cancer patients. Some clones are missing from TCRdb's copy, which holds only in-frame ones; the method was immunoSEQ multiplex PCR. Of about 48,000 clones in the sample, roughly 92% were seen once. The junction had 5 bases not matched to a gene; V was cut back by 0 bases and J by 6 bases. CDR3 length equals 15 residues. Germline V gene lookup returns CDR1 SGHVS and CDR2 FQNEAQ. Source material: PBMCs. The receptor was derived from a woman aged 50 to 60 with head and neck cancer. V usage is TRBV7-8 and J usage is TRBJ2-1; 7 nucleotides match TRBD2. CDR3 sequence: CASSLAGGRFNEQFF. As DNA, the CDR3 is TGTGCCAGCAGCTTAGCGGGGGGGAGGTTCAATGAGCAGTTCTTC. The variable domain in full, with the rest retrieved from reference TRBV7-8 and TRBJ2-1, is GAGVSQSPRYKVAKRGQDVALRCDPISGHVSLFWYQQALGQGPEFLTYFQNEAQLDKSGLPSDRFFAERPEGSVSTLKIQRTQQEDSAVYLCASSLAGGRFNEQFFGPGTRLTVL.